The clone carrying this T cell receptor beta chain was detected many times. Preparing the TCRbeta library involved the use of unique molecular identifiers. TCRdb redid the calling of the PCR reads with MiXCR, one entry per CDR3 protein. The table records some 340,000 distinct CDR3 sequences, over 9% of them present only once. The CDR3 sequence is 16 residues long. V shed 5 bases and J shed 4 bases, with 18 bases lying between them. The V gene's germline CDR1 is MNHEY and CDR2 SMNVEV (reference sequence). This record belongs to a study of T-cell reconstitution after alpha-beta-depleted transplantation in children.

The sample was PBMCs from the stem cell graft donor, taken from the stem cell graft. This clonotype was obtained from a human donor who donated a stem cell graft to a child with acute lymphoblastic leukemia. The V and J genes are TRBV27 and TRBJ1-3; D is unresolved. The CDR3 loop is CASSPYSGLEGNTIYF. The DNA of the CDR3 is TGTGCCAGCAGTCCGTATTCCGGACTCGAGGGAAACACCATATATTTT.